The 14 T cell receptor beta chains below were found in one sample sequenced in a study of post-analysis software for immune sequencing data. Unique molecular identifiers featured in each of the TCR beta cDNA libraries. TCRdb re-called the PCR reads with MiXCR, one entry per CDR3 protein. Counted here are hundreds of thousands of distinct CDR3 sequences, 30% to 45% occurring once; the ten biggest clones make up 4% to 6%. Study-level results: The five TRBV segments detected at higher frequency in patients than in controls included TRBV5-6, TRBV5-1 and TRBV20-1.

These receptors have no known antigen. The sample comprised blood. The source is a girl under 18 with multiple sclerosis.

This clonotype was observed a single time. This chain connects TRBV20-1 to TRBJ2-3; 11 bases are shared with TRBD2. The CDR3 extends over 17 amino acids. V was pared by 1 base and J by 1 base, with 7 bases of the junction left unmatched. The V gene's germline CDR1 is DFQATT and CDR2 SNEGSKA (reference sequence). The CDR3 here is CSARAASGRHGTDTQYF. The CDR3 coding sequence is TGCAGTGCTAGAGCGGCTAGCGGGAGGCACGGCACAGATACGCAGTATTTT.

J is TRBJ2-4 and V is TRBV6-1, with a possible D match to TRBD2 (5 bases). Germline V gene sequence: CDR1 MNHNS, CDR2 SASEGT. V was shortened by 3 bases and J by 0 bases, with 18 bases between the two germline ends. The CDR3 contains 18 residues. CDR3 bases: TGTGCCAGCAGTGAGATTTTCTGGACTGAGCTAGCCAAAAACATTCAGTACTTC. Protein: CASSEIFWTELAKNIQYF.

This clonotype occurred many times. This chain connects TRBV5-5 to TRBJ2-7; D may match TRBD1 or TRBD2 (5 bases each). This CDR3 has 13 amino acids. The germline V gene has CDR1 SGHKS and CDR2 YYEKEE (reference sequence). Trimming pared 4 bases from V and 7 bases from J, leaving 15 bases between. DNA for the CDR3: TGTGCCAGCAGCCGAGAGGGGCTCGGGGAGCAGTACTTC. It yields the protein CASSREGLGEQYF. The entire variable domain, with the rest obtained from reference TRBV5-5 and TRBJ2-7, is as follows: DAGVTQSPTHLIKTRGQQVTLRCSPISGHKSVSWYQQVLGQGPQFIFQYYEKEERGRGNFPDRFSARQFPNYSSELNVNALLLGDSALYLCASSREGLGEQYFGPGTRLTVT.

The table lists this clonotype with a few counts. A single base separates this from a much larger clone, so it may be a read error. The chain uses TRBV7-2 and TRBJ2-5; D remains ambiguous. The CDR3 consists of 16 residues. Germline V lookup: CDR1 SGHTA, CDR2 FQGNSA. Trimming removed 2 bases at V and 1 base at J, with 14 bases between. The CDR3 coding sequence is TGTGCCAGCAGCTTAAAGGGCGGCCAATCCCAAGAGACCCAGTACTTC. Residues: CASSLKGGQSQETQYF.

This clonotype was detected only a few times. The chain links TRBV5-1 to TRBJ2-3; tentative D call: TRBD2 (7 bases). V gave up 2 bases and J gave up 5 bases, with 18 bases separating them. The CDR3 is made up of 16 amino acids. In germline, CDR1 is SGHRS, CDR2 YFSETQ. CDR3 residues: CASSLNPSGGKDTQYF. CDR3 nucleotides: TGCGCCAGCAGCTTAAATCCCTCGGGGGGCAAAGATACGCAGTATTTT.

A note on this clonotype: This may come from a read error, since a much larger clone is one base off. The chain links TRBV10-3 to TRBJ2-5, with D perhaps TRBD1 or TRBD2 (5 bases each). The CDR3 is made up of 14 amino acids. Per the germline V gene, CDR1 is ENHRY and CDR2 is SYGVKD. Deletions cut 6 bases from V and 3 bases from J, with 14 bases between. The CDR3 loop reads CAIRVGTQKETQYF. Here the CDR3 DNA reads TGTGCCATCAGGGTAGGGACCCAAAAAGAGACCCAGTACTTC.

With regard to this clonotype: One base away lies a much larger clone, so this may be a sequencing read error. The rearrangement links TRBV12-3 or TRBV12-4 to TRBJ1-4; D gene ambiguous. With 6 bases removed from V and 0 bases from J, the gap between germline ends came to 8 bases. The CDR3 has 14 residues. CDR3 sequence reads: CASRRTATNEKLFF. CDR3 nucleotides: TGTGCCAGCAGGCGGACGGCAACTAATGAAAAACTGTTTTTT.

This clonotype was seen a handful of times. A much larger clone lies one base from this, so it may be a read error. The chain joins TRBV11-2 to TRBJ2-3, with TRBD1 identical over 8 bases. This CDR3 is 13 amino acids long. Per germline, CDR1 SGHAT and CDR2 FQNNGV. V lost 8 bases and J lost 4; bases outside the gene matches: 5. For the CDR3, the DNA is TGTGCCAGCTCGACAGGGGAGGCAGATACGCAGTATTTT. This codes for CASSTGEADTQYF.

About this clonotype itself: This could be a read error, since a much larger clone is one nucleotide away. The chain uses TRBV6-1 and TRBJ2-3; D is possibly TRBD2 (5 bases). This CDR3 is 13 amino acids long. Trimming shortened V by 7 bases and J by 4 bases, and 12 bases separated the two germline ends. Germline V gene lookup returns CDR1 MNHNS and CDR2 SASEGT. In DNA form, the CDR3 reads TGTGCCAGCATGAGCGGTAGCGCAGATACGCAGTATTTT. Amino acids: CASMSGSADTQYF.

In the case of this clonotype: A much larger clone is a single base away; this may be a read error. CDR3 in amino acids: CSATRQGPGETQYF. The CDR3 DNA is TGCAGTGCAACGCGACAGGGGCCAGGGGAGACCCAGTACTTC. The genes are TRBV20-1 and TRBJ2-5; 8 nucleotides line up with TRBD1. CDR3 size: 14 residues. The J segment lost 5 bases and the V segment lost 6 bases, leaving 11 bases of the junction unmatched. CDR1 and CDR2 (germline): DFQATT, SNEGSKA (reference sequence).

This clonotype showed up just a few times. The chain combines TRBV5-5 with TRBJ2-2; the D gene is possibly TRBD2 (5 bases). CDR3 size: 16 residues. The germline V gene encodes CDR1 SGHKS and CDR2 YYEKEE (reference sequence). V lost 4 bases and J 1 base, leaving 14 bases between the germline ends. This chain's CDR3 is CASSPLQRRNTGELFF. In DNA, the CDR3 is TGTGCCAGCAGCCCCCTCCAGCGGAGGAACACCGGGGAGCTGTTTTTT.

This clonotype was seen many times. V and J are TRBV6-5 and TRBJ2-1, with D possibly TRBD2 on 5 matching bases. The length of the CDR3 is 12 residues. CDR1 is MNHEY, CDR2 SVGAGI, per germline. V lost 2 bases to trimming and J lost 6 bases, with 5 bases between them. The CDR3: CASSYGLNEQFF. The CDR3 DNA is TGTGCCAGCAGTTACGGACTCAATGAGCAGTTCTTC.

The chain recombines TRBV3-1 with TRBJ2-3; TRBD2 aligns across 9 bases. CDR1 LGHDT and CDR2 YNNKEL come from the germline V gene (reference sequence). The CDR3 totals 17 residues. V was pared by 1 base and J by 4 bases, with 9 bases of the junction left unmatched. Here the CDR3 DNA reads TGTGCCAGCAGCCAAGGGTTAAGGACTAGCGTAGCAGATACGCAGTATTTT. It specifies CASSQGLRTSVADTQYF.

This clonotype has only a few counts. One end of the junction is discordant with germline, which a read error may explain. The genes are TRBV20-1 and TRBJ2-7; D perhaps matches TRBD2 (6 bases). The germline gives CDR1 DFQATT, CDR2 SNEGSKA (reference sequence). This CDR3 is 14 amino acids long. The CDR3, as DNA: TGCAGTGCTAGAGGCGAGCGGGCAGCCTATGAGCAGTACTTC. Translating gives CSARGERAAYEQYF.